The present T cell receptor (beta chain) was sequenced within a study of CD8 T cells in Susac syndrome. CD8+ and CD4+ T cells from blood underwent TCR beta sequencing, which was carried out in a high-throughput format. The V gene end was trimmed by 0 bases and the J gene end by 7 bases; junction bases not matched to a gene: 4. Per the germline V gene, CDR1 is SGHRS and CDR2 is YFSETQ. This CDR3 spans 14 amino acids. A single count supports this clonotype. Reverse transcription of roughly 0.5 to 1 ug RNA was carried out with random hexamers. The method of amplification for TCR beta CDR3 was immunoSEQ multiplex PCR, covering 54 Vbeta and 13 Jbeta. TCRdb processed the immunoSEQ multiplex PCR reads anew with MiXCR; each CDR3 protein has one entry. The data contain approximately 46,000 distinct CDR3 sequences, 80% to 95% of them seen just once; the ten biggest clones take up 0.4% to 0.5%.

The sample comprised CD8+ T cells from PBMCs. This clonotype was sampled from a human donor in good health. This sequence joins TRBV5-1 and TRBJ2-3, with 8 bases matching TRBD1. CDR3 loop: CASSLGQGTNTQYF. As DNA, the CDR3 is TGCGCCAGCAGCTTGGGACAGGGGACCAATACGCAGTATTTT.